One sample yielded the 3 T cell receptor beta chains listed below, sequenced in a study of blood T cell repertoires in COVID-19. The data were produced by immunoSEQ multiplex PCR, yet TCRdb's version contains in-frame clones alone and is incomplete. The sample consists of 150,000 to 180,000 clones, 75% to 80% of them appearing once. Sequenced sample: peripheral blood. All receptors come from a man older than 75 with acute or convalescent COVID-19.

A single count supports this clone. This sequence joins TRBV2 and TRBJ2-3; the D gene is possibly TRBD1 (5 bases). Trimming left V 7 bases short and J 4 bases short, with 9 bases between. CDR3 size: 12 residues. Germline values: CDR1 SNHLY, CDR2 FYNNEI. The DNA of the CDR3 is TGTGCCAGCACGCAGGGCGCAGATACGCAGTATTTT. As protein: CASTQGADTQYF.

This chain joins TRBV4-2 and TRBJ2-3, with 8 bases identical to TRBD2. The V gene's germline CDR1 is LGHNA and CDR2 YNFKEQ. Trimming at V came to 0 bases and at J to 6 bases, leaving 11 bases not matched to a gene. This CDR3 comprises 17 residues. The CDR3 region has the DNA TGTGCCAGCAGCCAAGATCTCTCCGGGGGGGGCCCGGATACGCAGTATTTT. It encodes CASSQDLSGGGPDTQYF.

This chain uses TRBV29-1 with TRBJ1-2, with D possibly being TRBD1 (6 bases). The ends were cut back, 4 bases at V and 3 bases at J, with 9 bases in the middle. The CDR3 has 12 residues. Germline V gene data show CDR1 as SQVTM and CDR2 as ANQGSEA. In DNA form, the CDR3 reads TGCAGCGTTGGACAGGTCCACTATGGCTACACCTTC. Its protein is CSVGQVHYGYTF.